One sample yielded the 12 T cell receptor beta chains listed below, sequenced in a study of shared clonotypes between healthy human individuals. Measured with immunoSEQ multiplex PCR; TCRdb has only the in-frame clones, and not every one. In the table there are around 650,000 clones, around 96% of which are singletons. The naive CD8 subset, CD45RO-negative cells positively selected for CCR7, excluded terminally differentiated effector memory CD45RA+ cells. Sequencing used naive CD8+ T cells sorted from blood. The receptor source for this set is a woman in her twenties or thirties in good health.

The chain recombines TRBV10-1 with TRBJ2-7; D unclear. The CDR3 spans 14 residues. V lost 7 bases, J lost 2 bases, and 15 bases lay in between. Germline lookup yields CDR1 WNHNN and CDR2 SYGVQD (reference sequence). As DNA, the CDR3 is TGCGCCAGCACCAGTGAGACCGAAGCCTACGAGCAGTACTTC. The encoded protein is CASTSETEAYEQYF.

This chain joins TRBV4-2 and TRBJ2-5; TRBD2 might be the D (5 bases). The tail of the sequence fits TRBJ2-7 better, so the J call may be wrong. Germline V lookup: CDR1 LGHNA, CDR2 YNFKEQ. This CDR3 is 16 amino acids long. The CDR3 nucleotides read TGTGCCAGCAGCCAAGAACTAACGGGAATCTCTCACGAGCAGTACTTC. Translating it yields CASSQELTGISHEQYF.

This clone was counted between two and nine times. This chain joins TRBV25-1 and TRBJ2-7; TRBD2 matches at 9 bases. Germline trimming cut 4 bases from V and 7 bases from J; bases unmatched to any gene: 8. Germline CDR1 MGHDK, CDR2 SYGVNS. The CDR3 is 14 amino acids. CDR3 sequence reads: CASSGSGSGGEQYF. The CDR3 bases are TGTGCCAGCAGTGGTAGCGGGAGTGGGGGTGAGCAGTACTTC.

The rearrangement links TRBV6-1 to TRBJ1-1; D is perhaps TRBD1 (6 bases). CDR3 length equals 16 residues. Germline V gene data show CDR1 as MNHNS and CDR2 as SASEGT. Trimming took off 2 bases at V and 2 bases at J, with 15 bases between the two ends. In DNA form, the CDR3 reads TGTGCCAGCAGTGAAAGGGCAACAGGGACTAACACTGAAGCTTTCTTT. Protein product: CASSERATGTNTEAFF.

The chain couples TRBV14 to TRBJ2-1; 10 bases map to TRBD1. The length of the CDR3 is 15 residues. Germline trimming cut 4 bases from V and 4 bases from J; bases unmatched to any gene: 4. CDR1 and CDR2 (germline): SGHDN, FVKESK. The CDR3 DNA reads TGTGCCAGCAGCCCTGACAGGGGGCTATACAATGAGCAGTTCTTC. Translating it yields CASSPDRGLYNEQFF.

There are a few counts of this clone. The CDR3 region is CASSEGQFSGNTIYF. The CDR3 DNA follows: TGTGCCAGCAGTGAGGGACAGTTTTCTGGAAACACCATATATTTT. The chain combines TRBV2 with TRBJ1-3; 7 bases fit TRBD1. Germline assignment: CDR1 SNHLY and CDR2 FYNNEI. The length of the CDR3 is 15 residues. V trimming: 3 bases; J trimming: 1 base; junction bases outside the gene matches: 3. The full variable domain, completed using reference TRBV2 and TRBJ1-3, is EPEVTQTPSHQVTQMGQEVILRCVPISNHLYFYWYRQILGQKVEFLVSFYNNEISEKSEIFDDQFSVERPDGSNFTLKIRSTKLEDSAMYFCASSEGQFSGNTIYFGEGSWLTVV.

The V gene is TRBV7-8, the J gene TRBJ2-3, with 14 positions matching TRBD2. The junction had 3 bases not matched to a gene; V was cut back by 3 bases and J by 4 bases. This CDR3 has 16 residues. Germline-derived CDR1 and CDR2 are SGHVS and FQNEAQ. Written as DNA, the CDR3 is TGTGCCAGCAGCTTTCCGGGACTAGCGGGAGCAGATACGCAGTATTTT. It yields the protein CASSFPGLAGADTQYF.

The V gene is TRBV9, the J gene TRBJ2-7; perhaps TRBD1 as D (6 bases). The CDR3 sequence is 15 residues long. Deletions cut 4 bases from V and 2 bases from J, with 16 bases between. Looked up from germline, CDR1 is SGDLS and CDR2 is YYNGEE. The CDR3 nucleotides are TGTGCCAGCAGCACCTATCCGGGACAAACCTACGAGCAGTACTTC. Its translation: CASSTYPGQTYEQYF.

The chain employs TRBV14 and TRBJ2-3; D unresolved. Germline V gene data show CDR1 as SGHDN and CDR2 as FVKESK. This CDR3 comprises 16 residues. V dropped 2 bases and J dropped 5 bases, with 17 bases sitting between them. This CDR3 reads CASSQIRATLGDTQYF. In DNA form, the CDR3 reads TGTGCCAGCAGCCAAATCCGCGCCACGTTGGGAGATACGCAGTATTTT.

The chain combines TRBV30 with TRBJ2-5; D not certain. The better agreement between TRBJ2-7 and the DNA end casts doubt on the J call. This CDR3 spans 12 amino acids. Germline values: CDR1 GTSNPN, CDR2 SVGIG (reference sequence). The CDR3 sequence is CAWSLGSYEQYF. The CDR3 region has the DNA TGTGCCTGGAGTCTCGGTTCCTACGAGCAGTACTTC.

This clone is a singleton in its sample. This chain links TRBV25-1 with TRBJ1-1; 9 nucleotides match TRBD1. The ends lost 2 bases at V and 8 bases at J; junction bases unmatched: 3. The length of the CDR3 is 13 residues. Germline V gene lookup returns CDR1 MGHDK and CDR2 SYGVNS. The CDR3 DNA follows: TGTGCCAGCAGTGAAACGGACAGGGGCGAAGCTTTCTTT. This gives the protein CASSETDRGEAFF.

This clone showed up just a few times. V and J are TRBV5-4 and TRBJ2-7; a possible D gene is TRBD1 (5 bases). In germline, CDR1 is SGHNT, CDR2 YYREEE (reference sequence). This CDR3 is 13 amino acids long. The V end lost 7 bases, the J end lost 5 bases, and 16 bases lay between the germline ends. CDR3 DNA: TGTGCCAGCTCCCTAGGGGAAAACAACGAGCAGTACTTC. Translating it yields CASSLGENNEQYF.